This T cell receptor beta chain is from a study of post-analysis software for immune sequencing data. Study summary: Relapsing-remitting, secondary progressive and progressive-relapsing multiple sclerosis were all included among the disease courses. Study-wide results and caveats: Comparison of patients with controls showed 4 to 6 TRBV segments more frequent in patients, TRBV5-6, TRBV5-1 and TRBV20-1 among them. Normalized Chao1 diversity was significantly reduced in patients versus controls.

Unique molecular identifiers had been added to the TCR beta cDNA libraries. Starting from roughly 1.1 to 9.2 million T cells, the study yielded roughly 0.5 million cDNA molecules. TCRdb analysed the PCR reads with MiXCR anew, one entry per CDR3 protein. The sample records roughly 540,000 distinct CDR3 sequences, around 34% being singletons. This clonotype has a handful of counts. The antigen remains unidentified. This may come from a read error, since a much larger clone is one base off. Germline V gene sequence: CDR1 MNHNY, CDR2 SVGAGI (reference sequence). The CDR3 is 14 residues long. Trimming shortened V by 6 bases and J by 1 base, and 12 bases separated the two germline ends.

The receptor was isolated from a girl between 2 and 17 years old with multiple sclerosis. The sample taken for sequencing was blood. The gene calls are TRBV6-6 and TRBJ2-5; a weak D match, TRBD2 (5 bases). In DNA, the CDR3 is TGTGCCAGCAGGAGGAGACGGGGCCAAGAGACCCAGTACTTC. It translates to CASRRRRGQETQYF.